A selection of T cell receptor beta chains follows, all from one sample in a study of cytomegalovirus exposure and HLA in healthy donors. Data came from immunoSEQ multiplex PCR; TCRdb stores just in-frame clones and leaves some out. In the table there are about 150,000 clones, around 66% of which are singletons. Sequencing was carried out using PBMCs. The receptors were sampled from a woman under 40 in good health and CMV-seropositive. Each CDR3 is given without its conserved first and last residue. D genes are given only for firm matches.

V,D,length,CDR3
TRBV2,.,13,ASSEAGAGNQPQH
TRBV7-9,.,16,ASSLGPLMAGLQETQY
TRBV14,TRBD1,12,ASSRTGTNEKLF
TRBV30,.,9,AWSYQRIQY
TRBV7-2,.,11,ASSSLVSFGYT
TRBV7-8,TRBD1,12,ASILMTGATEAF
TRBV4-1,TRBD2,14,ASSQEVAGETDTQY
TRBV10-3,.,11,AIRVTGNAEAF
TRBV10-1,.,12,ASSESGRGYEQY
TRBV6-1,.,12,ASSQQTGGYGYT
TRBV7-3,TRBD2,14,ASSLELAGRQETQY
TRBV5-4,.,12,ASSLRDNSGTQY
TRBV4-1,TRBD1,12,ASSSRTGSDTQY
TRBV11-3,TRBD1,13,ASSSAGQGNTEAF
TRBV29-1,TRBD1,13,SVSGTETSGNTIY
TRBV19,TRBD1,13,ASSQGQGLSYEQY